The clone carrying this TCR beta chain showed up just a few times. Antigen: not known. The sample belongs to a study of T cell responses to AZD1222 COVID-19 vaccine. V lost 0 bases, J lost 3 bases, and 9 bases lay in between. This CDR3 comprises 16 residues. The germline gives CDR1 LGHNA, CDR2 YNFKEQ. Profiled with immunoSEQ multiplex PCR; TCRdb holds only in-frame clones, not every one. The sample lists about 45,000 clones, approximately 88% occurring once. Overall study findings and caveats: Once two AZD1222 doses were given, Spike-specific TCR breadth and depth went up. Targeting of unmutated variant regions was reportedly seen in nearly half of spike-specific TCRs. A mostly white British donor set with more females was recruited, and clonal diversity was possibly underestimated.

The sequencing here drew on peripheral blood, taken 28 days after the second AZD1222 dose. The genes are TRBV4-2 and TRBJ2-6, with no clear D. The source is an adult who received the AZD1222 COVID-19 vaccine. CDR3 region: CASSQDLGNGANVLTF. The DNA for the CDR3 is TGTGCCAGCAGCCAAGACCTAGGAAATGGGGCCAACGTCCTGACTTTC.